This TCR beta chain was sequenced in a study of blood T cell repertoires in COVID-19. Study as a whole: Spain, Italy and the United States supplied samples that represented acute and convalescent COVID-19. T cells, B-cell-depleted T cells, or PBMCs provided the cDNA or gDNA that served as material.

This CDR3 has 15 residues. V dropped 0 bases and J dropped 5 bases, with 13 bases sitting between them. Per germline, CDR1 SGHNT and CDR2 YENEEA. Per the authors' pipeline: From reference gene primer amplification, estimates of nucleated cell counts were derived. Measured with immunoSEQ multiplex PCR; TCRdb has only the in-frame clones, and not every one. The V and J calls and the clone size are those of that table, but D and trimming were determined from the DNA. The sample includes roughly 250,000 clones, about 88% of them seen just once. The sample comprised peripheral blood. The chain is built from TRBV11-3 and TRBJ2-5; weak D call: TRBD2 (5 bases). This receptor was taken from a woman between 40 and 55 years old who had recovered from COVID-19. CDR3 sequence reads: CASSLDWGERETQYF. DNA of the CDR3: TGTGCCAGCAGCTTAGACTGGGGTGAGCGGGAGACCCAGTACTTC.